The 32 T cell receptor beta chains in this list originate from one sample, sequenced in a study of regulatory T cells in long-lasting Graves disease. As for time point: persistent/refractory GD, antithyroid drugs over 5 years with positive TRAb. RNA isolated from PBMCs was used to make the TCR library. Arm-PCR of CDR3 regions and iRepertoire HTBI primers were used to build TCR beta libraries. One entry per CDR3 protein results from TCRdb running MiXCR on the multiplex PCR reads. The table lists roughly 400,000 distinct CDR3 sequences, around 21% of them singletons, with less than 25% in the top ten. Sequencing was performed on peripheral blood mononuclear cells (PBMCs), taken when the disease was refractory, from a patient treated with antithyroid drugs. These receptors were taken from a female donor with Graves disease.

This clonotype was detected many times. V is TRBV27 and J is TRBJ2-7; 7 nucleotides align to TRBD1. V dropped 1 base and J dropped 6; count of bases not matched to a gene: 6. CDR1 is MNHEY and CDR2 is SMNVEV in the germline V gene (reference sequence). The CDR3 runs to 14 residues. The CDR3 DNA reads TGTGCCAGCAGTTTATATCCCACAGGGGCCGAGCAGTACTTC. Protein sequence: CASSLYPTGAEQYF.

The chain has TRBV30 and TRBJ1-5; D is uncertain. V lost 3 bases, J lost 2 bases, and 11 bases lay in between. The CDR3 totals 14 residues. Germline CDR1 reads GTSNPN; CDR2 reads SVGIG (reference sequence). CDR3 coding DNA: TGTGCCTGGAGCAAGGGTGGGGGCAATCAGCCCCAGCATTTT. Encoded protein: CAWSKGGGNQPQHF.

This clonotype appeared a few times. The chain combines TRBV19 with TRBJ1-4; D is unclear. Germline values: CDR1 LNHDA, CDR2 SQIVND (reference sequence). This CDR3 spans 14 amino acids. The ends were cut back, 11 bases at V and 0 bases at J, with 13 bases in the middle. The DNA for the CDR3 is TGTGCCGGAGTGCTATCATCAACTAATGAAAAACTGTTTTTT. It codes for CAGVLSSTNEKLFF.

The table lists this clonotype with a count of one. The V call is TRBV19, the J call TRBJ1-2; D is perhaps TRBD1 (6 bases). The CDR3 runs 11 residues. Looked up from germline, CDR1 is LNHDA and CDR2 is SQIVND (reference sequence). The V end was cut by 6 bases, the J end by 7 bases, with 9 bases between. Here the CDR3 DNA reads TGTGCCAGTAGGGCAGGGGCTGGCTACACCTTC. It translates to CASRAGAGYTF.

This clonotype turned up a few times. The chain recombines TRBV5-1 with TRBJ2-2; 10 bases are shared with TRBD2. The V gene's germline CDR1 is SGHRS and CDR2 YFSETQ. The V and J ends lost 6 bases and 7 bases, in that order; junction bases with no gene match: 9. The length of the CDR3 is 15 residues. The CDR3 DNA reads TGCGCCAGCAAAAGGCTAGCGGGAGTAGGCGGGGAGCTGTTTTTT. It encodes CASKRLAGVGGELFF.

The chain links TRBV20-1 to TRBJ2-7; 13 nucleotides agree with TRBD2. V trimming: 3 bases; J trimming: 0 bases; junction bases outside the gene matches: 5. The CDR3 runs to 16 residues. From germline, CDR1 is DFQATT and CDR2 SNEGSKA (reference sequence). CDR3 residues: CSASGTSGMYSYEQYF. CDR3 DNA: TGCAGTGCTAGTGGGACTAGCGGGATGTACTCCTACGAGCAGTACTTC.

At least ten counts were recorded for this clonotype. V and J are TRBV7-8 and TRBJ1-2; D gene ambiguous. V lost 5 bases, J lost 0 bases, and 22 bases lay in between. CDR3 length: 18 residues. The germline gives CDR1 SGHVS, CDR2 FQNEAQ. This CDR3 is CASSPSRQWTWTNYGYTF. Here the CDR3 DNA reads TGTGCCAGCAGCCCGTCTAGACAATGGACTTGGACTAACTATGGCTACACCTTC.

In its sample, this clonotype was seen a few times. The rearrangement uses TRBV3-1 and TRBJ2-7; 9 bases match TRBD1. V lost 1 base, J lost 5 bases, and 0 bases stayed unmatched. The CDR3 extends over 13 amino acids. Germline V lookup: CDR1 LGHDT, CDR2 YNNKEL (reference sequence). CDR3 region: CASSQGTGDEQYF. CDR3 in DNA: TGTGCCAGCAGCCAAGGGACAGGGGACGAGCAGTACTTC.

The table lists this clonotype with a few counts. The chain carries TRBV24-1 and TRBJ2-2; TRBD1 is a possible D gene (6 bases). The CDR3 extends over 15 amino acids. Germline V gene data show CDR1 as KGHDR and CDR2 as SFDVKD. Trimming took off 3 bases at V and 1 base at J, with 8 bases between the two ends. The chain's CDR3 is CATSDPGENTGELFF. DNA of the CDR3: TGTGCCACCAGTGATCCAGGGGAGAACACCGGGGAGCTGTTTTTT.

This chain links TRBV18 with TRBJ1-2, with 8 bases identical to TRBD1. Germline values: CDR1 KGHSH, CDR2 LQKENI. V trimming: 3 bases; J trimming: 7 bases; junction bases outside the gene matches: 4. The length of the CDR3 is 13 residues. The CDR3 bases are TGTGCCAGCTCACCTTCCGGGACAGGTGGCTACACCTTC. Translated: CASSPSGTGGYTF.

V and J are TRBV5-1 and TRBJ2-5; TRBD1 matches 9 bases. V trimming: 2 bases; J trimming: 5 bases; junction bases outside the gene matches: 13. CDR1 SGHRS and CDR2 YFSETQ come from the germline V gene. The CDR3 contains 17 residues. CDR3 loop: CASSLGARDRARETQYF. DNA for the CDR3: TGCGCCAGCAGCTTAGGGGCTCGGGACAGGGCTCGCGAGACCCAGTACTTC. The full variable domain, in which reference TRBV5-1 and TRBJ2-5 provide the parts outside the CDR3, is KAGVTQTPRYLIKTRGQQVTLSCSPISGHRSVSWYQQTPGQGLQFLFEYFSETQRNKGNFPGRFSGRQFSNSRSEMNVSTLELGDSALYLCASSLGARDRARETQYFGPGTRLLVL.

Only a few counts were recorded for this clonotype. V and J are TRBV12-3 or TRBV12-4 and TRBJ1-2, with a possible D match to TRBD1 (5 bases). Trimming took 6 bases from V and 7 from J, leaving 15 bases between them. This CDR3 has 13 residues. CDR3 bases: TGTGCCAGCAGCCTGGGACGGTTTCGTGGCTACACCTTC. Translation gives CASSLGRFRGYTF.

The chain combines TRBV19 with TRBJ1-6, with D perhaps matching TRBD1 (5 bases). V gave up 7 bases and J gave up 9 bases, with 10 bases separating them. In germline, CDR1 is LNHDA, CDR2 SQIVND (reference sequence). The CDR3 has 12 residues. CDR3: CASMGGTSPLHF. The CDR3 region has the DNA TGTGCCAGTATGGGGGGAACTTCACCCCTCCACTTT.

This clonotype was observed at least ten times. The gene calls are TRBV6-2 or TRBV6-3 and TRBJ1-1; D gene ambiguous. V lost 2 bases and J 1 base, leaving 8 bases between the germline ends. The germline V gene encodes CDR1 MNHEY and CDR2 SVGEGT. The CDR3 length is 14 residues. As DNA, the CDR3 is TGTGCCAGCAGTTACAGTCGGAGGAACACTGAAGCTTTCTTT. Translation gives CASSYSRRNTEAFF.

The V call is TRBV12-3 or TRBV12-4, the J call TRBJ2-3; 8 nucleotides match TRBD2. The CDR3 sequence is 15 residues long. V trimming: 4 bases; J trimming: 5 bases; junction bases outside the gene matches: 8. The CDR3 nucleotides read TGTGCCAGCAGTTCGGGAGGGATTTCCCAAGATACGCAGTATTTT. Protein product: CASSSGGISQDTQYF.

There are a few counts of this clonotype. This chain links TRBV10-3 with TRBJ2-7, with 11 bases that match TRBD1. Unmatched junction bases numbered 6, after V lost 10 bases and J lost 7 bases. This CDR3 has 12 residues. Germline-derived CDR1 and CDR2 are ENHRY and SYGVKD. CDR3 protein: CATTGQGGEQYF. CDR3 bases: TGTGCCACCACGGGACAGGGGGGAGAGCAGTACTTC.

This clonotype was counted between two and nine times. The chain combines TRBV4-3 with TRBJ2-5, with D uncertain. Germline values: CDR1 LGHNA, CDR2 YSLEER. V lost 2 bases and J 2 bases, leaving 15 bases between the germline ends. The CDR3 length is 16 residues. As DNA, the CDR3 is TGCGCCAGCAGCCAATCATTCGGCGGCTTGCAAGAGACCCAGTACTTC. It encodes CASSQSFGGLQETQYF.

The chain employs TRBV6-1 and TRBJ1-5, with D perhaps TRBD1 (6 bases). CDR3 length: 13 amino acids. With 6 bases removed from V and 4 bases from J, the gap between germline ends came to 10 bases. Germline V gives CDR1 MNHNS, CDR2 SASEGT. CDR3 in DNA: TGTGCCAGCAGGCCACAGGGTAATCAGCCCCAGCATTTT. Translation: CASRPQGNQPQHF.

Concerning this clonotype: One base away lies a much larger clone, so this may be a sequencing read error. V and J are TRBV11-2 and TRBJ2-7, with 10 bases matching TRBD2. J gave up 3 bases and V 3 bases, and 5 bases lay outside the gene matches. This CDR3 spans 15 amino acids. Per germline, CDR1 SGHAT and CDR2 FQNNGV. CDR3 residues: CASSFLAGVNYEQYF. CDR3 DNA: TGTGCCAGCAGCTTCCTAGCGGGAGTCAACTACGAGCAGTACTTC.

This clonotype has just a few counts. The J gene is TRBJ2-5, the V gene TRBV20-1; 9 positions agree with TRBD2. Germline CDR1 is DFQATT and CDR2 is SNEGSKA (reference sequence). V dropped 5 bases and J dropped 5; count of bases not matched to a gene: 12. The CDR3 extends over 15 amino acids. The CDR3 DNA reads TGCAGTGCTCAAGGTCAGGGAGGACTAGCGGAGACCCAGTACTTC. Its translation is CSAQGQGGLAETQYF.

This clonotype appeared once. V and J are TRBV5-6 and TRBJ2-4; the D gene could be TRBD1 or TRBD2 (7 bases each). Trimming removed 3 bases from V and 7 bases from J, with 23 bases in between. This CDR3 is 17 amino acids long. Germline CDR1 is SGHDT and CDR2 is YYEEEE. This CDR3 reads CASSSPTAAGGGNIQYF. For the CDR3, the DNA is TGTGCCAGCAGCTCCCCAACAGCGGCAGGGGGGGGGAACATTCAGTACTTC.

The chain has TRBV12-3 or TRBV12-4 and TRBJ2-4; possibly TRBD1 for D (6 bases). This CDR3 is built from 11 residues. V was cut by 3 bases and J by 14 bases, with 11 bases left in between. CDR3 in amino acids: CASSFGQTKYF. CDR3 in DNA: TGTGCCAGCAGTTTCGGACAGACCAAGTACTTC.

This clonotype was seen ten or more times. CDR3 amino acids: CASSRADGVGTQYF. The CDR3, as DNA: TGTGCCAGCAGTCGCGCGGACGGGGTTGGGACCCAGTACTTC. The J gene is TRBJ2-5, the V gene TRBV28; weak D call: TRBD2 (5 bases). The germline CDR1 and CDR2 sequences are MDHEN and SYDVKM. The CDR3 covers 14 residues. Trimming removed 5 bases at V and 7 bases at J, with 17 bases between.

The chain employs TRBV20-1 and TRBJ2-7, with 7 bases matching TRBD2. The germline gives CDR1 DFQATT, CDR2 SNEGSKA (reference sequence). The CDR3 runs 15 residues. The V and J ends lost 3 bases and 3 bases, in that order; junction bases with no gene match: 11. The DNA of the CDR3 is TGCAGTGCTAGTAGGCTAGCGGAAACCCTCTACGAGCAGTACTTC. Protein sequence: CSASRLAETLYEQYF.

At least ten counts were recorded for this clonotype. The rearrangement joins TRBV10-3 to TRBJ2-7; tentatively, D is TRBD2 (6 bases). Trimming removed 10 bases at V and 5 bases at J, with 21 bases between. Per germline, CDR1 ENHRY and CDR2 SYGVKD. The CDR3 totals 14 residues. The CDR3 is CATAFPQGGDEQYF. The CDR3 nucleotides read TGTGCCACCGCGTTCCCCCAGGGAGGTGACGAGCAGTACTTC.

Comment on this clonotype: This likely came from a read error, as a far larger clone is one base away. The CDR3, as DNA: TGTGCCAGCAGTTACGGATCACCTTCCGCTTCCTTT. Protein: CASSYGSPSASF. The chain uses TRBV6-6 and TRBJ1-1; D not certain. Germline V lookup: CDR1 MNHNY, CDR2 SVGAGI (reference sequence). This CDR3 spans 12 amino acids.

The V gene is TRBV2, the J gene TRBJ2-1; 9 nucleotides agree with TRBD2. The CDR3 loop spans 12 amino acids. With V trimmed by 4 bases and J by 10 bases, 2 bases remained unmatched. From germline, CDR1 is SNHLY and CDR2 FYNNEI. The CDR3 sequence is CASSGLAEEQFF. In DNA, the CDR3 is TGTGCCAGCAGTGGACTAGCGGAGGAGCAGTTCTTC.

With regard to this clonotype: A much larger clone sits a single nucleotide away, making a read error possible. V is TRBV6-2 or TRBV6-3 and J is TRBJ1-5; D is uncertain. The CDR3 is made up of 12 amino acids. Germline loops: CDR1 MNHEY, CDR2 SVGEGT. The V end lost 7 bases, the J end lost 3 bases, and 7 bases lay between the germline ends. CDR3 nucleotides: TGTGCCAGCATTGAAGTCAATCAGCCCCAGCATTTT. Translating it yields CASIEVNQPQHF.

This clonotype was observed a handful of times. The J gene is TRBJ2-5, the V gene TRBV20-1; the match to TRBD2 covers 10 bases. The CDR3 length is 19 residues. V lost 0 bases and J lost 2; bases outside the gene matches: 15. In germline, CDR1 is DFQATT, CDR2 SNEGSKA (reference sequence). CDR3 sequence: CSARDVFPKAGGYQETQYF. The CDR3 coding sequence is TGCAGTGCTAGAGATGTTTTCCCTAAAGCGGGAGGGTATCAAGAGACCCAGTACTTC.

CDR3 bases: TGTGCCAGCAGCTTATCCCCAGCGGGAGAGACTGAGCAGTTCTTC. Amino acid sequence: CASSLSPAGETEQFF. The chain joins TRBV7-2 to TRBJ2-1; TRBD2 matches at 8 bases. The germline V gene has CDR1 SGHTA and CDR2 FQGNSA. V lost 2 bases, J lost 9 bases, and 9 bases stayed unmatched. The CDR3 is made up of 15 amino acids.

This clonotype has at least ten counts. The chain joins TRBV6-5 to TRBJ1-1, with a possible D match to TRBD1 (5 bases). Germline CDR1 reads MNHEY; CDR2 reads SVGAGI. The CDR3 runs to 15 residues. V was pared by 0 bases and J by 1 base, with 9 bases between. The CDR3 DNA sequence: TGTGCCAGCAGTTACTCAGGGGCCGAGAACACTGAAGCTTTCTTT. It codes for CASSYSGAENTEAFF.

The gene calls are TRBV6-2 or TRBV6-3 and TRBJ2-7; D remains ambiguous. CDR3 length: 12 residues. The ends were cut back, 2 bases at V and 5 bases at J, with 7 bases in the middle. Germline CDR1 is MNHEY and CDR2 is SVGEGT. The CDR3 sequence: CASSYDVDEQYF. The CDR3 nucleotides are TGTGCCAGCAGTTACGATGTGGACGAGCAGTACTTC.